These T cell receptor beta chains were read from a single sample in a study of blood T cell repertoires in COVID-19. Clones were read by immunoSEQ multiplex PCR, and TCRdb kept only the in-frame ones, dropping some. Among 150,000 or so clones listed, approximately 86% were seen once. The source material was peripheral blood. The receptors stem from a woman in her sixties with acute or convalescent COVID-19. Each CDR3 is given with its conserved first and last residue. A D gene is named only where the DNA matches it firmly. Rows may omit the clone size; those that give it use once, few, many or a size class.

TRBJ1-5,.,.,TRBV10-2,CASSPNTTGEKGQPQHF,TGCGCCAGCAGTCCCAACACGACCGGGGAAAAGGGTCAGCCCCAGCATTTT
TRBJ2-3,.,TRBD1,TRBV7-8,CASRYRGRLTDTQYF,TGTGCCAGCAGATACAGGGGGCGCCTGACAGATACGCAGTATTTT
TRBJ1-1,.,TRBD1,TRBV5-1,CASSRGQGNTEAFF,TGCGCCAGCAGCCGGGGACAGGGGAACACTGAAGCTTTCTTT
TRBJ1-1,.,.,TRBV19,CASSIDRQLMNTEAFF,TGTGCCAGTAGTATAGACCGACAGTTAATGAACACTGAAGCTTTCTTT
TRBJ2-4,few,TRBD2,TRBV12-5,CASGLASGGQGAKNIQYF,TGTGCTAGTGGTTTGGCCAGCGGGGGGCAGGGGGCCAAAAACATTCAGTACTTC
TRBJ1-1,.,.,TRBV24-1,CATSERSAFF,TGTGCCACCAGTGAGAGATCGGCTTTCTTT
TRBJ2-2,once,.,TRBV5-1,CASSSSTVRGTGELFF,TGCGCCAGCAGCTCCTCCACCGTCAGGGGCACCGGGGAGCTGTTTTTT
TRBJ2-3,.,TRBD2,TRBV3-1/TRBV3-2,CASSQERWGDQGAGLAFTDTQYF,TGTGCCAGCAGCCAAGAACGTTGGGGTGACCAAGGTGCGGGACTAGCTTTCACAGATACGCAGTATTTT
TRBJ1-1,.,TRBD1,TRBV4-2,CASSLQGQGNTEAFF,TGTGCCAGCAGCCTCCAGGGACAGGGGAACACTGAAGCTTTCTTT
TRBJ1-6,few,.,TRBV9,CASSVDRDSPLHF,TGTGCCAGCAGCGTAGACAGAGATTCACCCCTCCACTTT
TRBJ1-5,.,TRBD1,TRBV19,CASSAPPRTGPYSNQPQHF,TGTGCCAGTAGTGCCCCTCCCCGGACAGGACCATATAGCAATCAGCCCCAGCATTTT
TRBJ2-3,.,TRBD2,TRBV5-1,CASSRLVAGGTDTQYF,TGCGCCAGCAGCCGTCTGGTAGCGGGGGGCACAGATACGCAGTATTTT
TRBJ2-2,.,TRBD1,TRBV5-6,CASSPWGTVVAGELFF,TGTGCCAGCAGTCCCTGGGGGACAGTTGTCGCCGGGGAGCTGTTTTTT
TRBJ2-7,.,.,TRBV11-3,CASNPQGSYEQYF,TGTGCCAGCAACCCTCAGGGATCCTACGAGCAGTACTTC
TRBJ1-6,once,TRBD1,TRBV7-9,CASSLRTGGDSPLHF,TGTGCCAGCAGCTTAAGGACAGGGGGTGATTCACCCCTCCACTTT
TRBJ2-2,.,.,TRBV15,CATSREAGGLSGELFF,TGTGCCACCAGCAGAGAGGCCGGAGGGTTGTCCGGGGAGCTGTTTTTT
TRBJ2-7,.,TRBD1,TRBV27,CASSSAGTGATYEQYF,TGTGCCAGCAGTTCTGCCGGGACAGGGGCGACCTACGAGCAGTACTTC
TRBJ1-6,.,.,TRBV18,CASSSRGGMNNSPLHF,TGTGCCAGCTCATCCCGAGGAGGCATGAATAATTCACCCCTCCACTTT
TRBJ1-1,few,TRBD1,TRBV6-5,CAGRTGGEDTEAFF,TGTGCCGGTCGGACAGGGGGCGAGGACACTGAAGCTTTCTTT
TRBJ1-2,.,.,TRBV19,CASSPGISRDGYTF,TGTGCCAGTAGTCCCGGAATTTCCAGGGATGGCTACACCTTC
TRBJ1-1,.,.,TRBV30,CAWSRRGGNTEAFF,TGTGCCTGGAGTCGGCGGGGAGGGAACACTGAAGCTTTCTTT
TRBJ1-4,.,TRBD1,TRBV28,CASRTGEVISGELFF,TGTGCCAGCCGGACAGGGGAGGTTATAAGCGGAGAACTGTTTTTT
TRBJ1-5,.,TRBD1,TRBV7-2,CASSAGTVSNQPQHF,TGTGCCAGCAGCGCTGGGACAGTTAGCAATCAGCCCCAGCATTTT
TRBJ1-1,.,.,TRBV19,CASSIGGAEAFF,TGTGCCAGTAGTATCGGGGGAGCTGAAGCTTTCTTT
TRBJ2-2,.,.,TRBV3-1/TRBV3-2,CASRSPGGRELFF,TGTGCCAGCAGGTCCCCTGGGGGCCGGGAGCTGTTTTTT
TRBJ2-2,.,TRBD2,TRBV7-2,CASSLGAGGPIGELFF,TGTGCCAGCAGCTTAGGAGCGGGGGGGCCGATCGGGGAGCTGTTTTTT
TRBJ1-1,.,.,TRBV4-2,CASSQDRVEAFF,TGTGCCAGCAGCCAAGACAGGGTTGAAGCTTTCTTT
TRBJ2-2,.,TRBD1,TRBV14,CASSQELPGTGNTGELFF,TGTGCCAGCAGCCAAGAGTTACCGGGGACAGGGAACACCGGGGAGCTGTTTTTT
TRBJ2-7,.,TRBD1,TRBV11-3,CASSWGRGRDYEQYF,TGTGCCAGCAGCTGGGGCAGGGGGCGTGATTACGAGCAGTACTTC
TRBJ2-2,.,TRBD2,TRBV7-7,CASKLAGTAGELFF,TGTGCTAGCAAACTAGCGGGGACCGCCGGGGAGCTGTTTTTT
TRBJ1-2,.,.,TRBV10-3,CAISESEGRAGYTF,TGTGCCATCAGTGAGTCAGAGGGCCGGGCGGGCTACACCTTC
TRBJ1-2,.,.,TRBV10-1,CASSEDGIDYGYTF,TGCGCCAGCAGTGAGGACGGGATCGACTATGGCTACACCTTC
TRBJ1-5,.,TRBD1,TRBV30,CAWGNRGREPQHF,TGTGCCTGGGGGAACAGGGGACGGGAGCCCCAGCATTTT
TRBJ1-3,.,.,TRBV15,CATSRDRPGRTGNTIYF,TGTGCCACCAGCAGAGATCGGCCAGGGCGAACTGGAAACACCATATATTTT
TRBJ2-7,few,TRBD2,TRBV9,CASSVDSGGPRDEQYF,TGTGCCAGCAGCGTAGATAGCGGGGGGCCGAGGGACGAGCAGTACTTC
TRBJ1-5,.,.,TRBV5-5,CASSGELVGGEPQHF,TGTGCCAGCAGCGGAGAACTTGTTGGGGGGGAGCCCCAGCATTTT
TRBJ1-2,.,TRBD1,TRBV6-2/TRBV6-3,CASIPATGGYYGYTF,TGTGCCAGCATCCCAGCGACAGGGGGCTACTATGGCTACACCTTC
TRBJ1-2,few,.,TRBV7-9,CASSLVGGGPPLYGYTF,TGTGCCAGCAGCTTAGTTGGAGGAGGTCCTCCCCTCTATGGCTACACCTTC
TRBJ1-2,few,.,TRBV7-2,CASSFTASQFYGYTF,TGTGCCAGCAGCTTTACTGCCTCTCAATTCTATGGCTACACCTTC
TRBJ2-7,.,TRBD1,TRBV11-3,CASSLGLGQGGDEQYF,TGTGCCAGCAGCTTAGGACTGGGACAGGGGGGAGACGAGCAGTACTTC
TRBJ2-3,.,.,TRBV3-1/TRBV3-2,CASSQDQFPTDTQYF,TGTGCCAGCAGCCAAGATCAGTTTCCCACAGATACGCAGTATTTT
TRBJ1-1,.,TRBD1,TRBV5-6,CASSLGQGSTEAFF,TGTGCCAGCAGCTTGGGACAGGGAAGTACTGAAGCTTTCTTT
TRBJ1-4,.,TRBD1,TRBV19,CASSMGQGYEKLFF,TGTGCCAGTAGTATGGGACAGGGGTATGAAAAACTGTTTTTT
TRBJ2-3,once,TRBD2,TRBV11-3,CASSTGGGLDTQYF,TGTGCCAGCAGTACCGGGGGGGGTCTAGATACGCAGTATTTT
TRBJ1-3,once,.,TRBV6-4,CASSGRPLGNTIYF,TGTGCCAGCAGCGGGAGACCTCTGGGAAACACCATATATTTT
TRBJ1-1,.,.,TRBV2,CASKLGHENTEAFF,TGTGCCAGCAAGTTGGGACACGAGAACACTGAAGCTTTCTTT
TRBJ1-2,.,.,TRBV7-8,CASSRTGGDYGYTF,TGTGCCAGCAGCCGGACCGGGGGGGACTATGGCTACACCTTC
TRBJ2-1,.,TRBD1,TRBV10-3,CAIRGTGVPYNEQFF,TGTGCCATCAGGGGGACAGGGGTCCCCTACAATGAGCAGTTCTTC
TRBJ2-7,.,.,TRBV30,CACLGSEQYF,TGTGCCTGCCTTGGGAGCGAGCAGTACTTC
TRBJ1-2,.,.,TRBV25-1,CASSEGRFYGYTF,TGTGCCAGCAGTGAGGGCAGATTCTATGGCTACACCTTC
TRBJ2-1,.,TRBD2,TRBV5-1,CASSSLTSGGALDEQFF,TGCGCCAGCAGCTCCCTGACTAGCGGGGGGGCCTTAGATGAGCAGTTCTTC
TRBJ2-7,.,TRBD2,TRBV2,CASRTSGGSYEQYF,TGTGCCAGCAGAACTAGCGGGGGGTCCTACGAGCAGTACTTC
TRBJ2-1,few,TRBD2,TRBV7-9,CASTKITSGEQFF,TGTGCCAGCACCAAAATCACTAGCGGTGAGCAGTTCTTC
TRBJ2-7,once,.,TRBV7-2,CASSVPTGPSYEQYF,TGTGCCAGCAGCGTACCTACAGGGCCCTCCTACGAGCAGTACTTC
TRBJ2-1,.,TRBD1,TRBV28,CATTNRGDRHEQFF,TGTGCCACTACCAACAGGGGGGACCGTCATGAGCAGTTCTTC
TRBJ2-1,.,.,TRBV30,CAWSFLNNEQFF,TGTGCCTGGAGTTTCCTAAACAATGAGCAGTTCTTC
TRBJ2-7,.,.,TRBV20-1,CSVSQGHEQYF,TGCAGTGTCAGTCAGGGCCACGAGCAGTACTTC